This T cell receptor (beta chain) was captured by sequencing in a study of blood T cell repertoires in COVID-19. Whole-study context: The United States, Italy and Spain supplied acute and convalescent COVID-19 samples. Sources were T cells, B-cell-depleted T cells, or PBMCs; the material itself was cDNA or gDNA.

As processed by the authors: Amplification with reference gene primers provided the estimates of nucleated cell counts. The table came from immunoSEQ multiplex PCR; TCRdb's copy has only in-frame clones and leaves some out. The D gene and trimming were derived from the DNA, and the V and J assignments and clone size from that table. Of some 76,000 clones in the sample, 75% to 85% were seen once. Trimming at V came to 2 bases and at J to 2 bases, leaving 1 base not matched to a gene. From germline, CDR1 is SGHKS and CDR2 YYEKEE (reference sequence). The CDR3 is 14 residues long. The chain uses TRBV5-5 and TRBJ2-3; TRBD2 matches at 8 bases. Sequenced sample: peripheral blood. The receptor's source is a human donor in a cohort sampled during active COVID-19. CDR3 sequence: CASSFSGDTDTQYF. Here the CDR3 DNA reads TGTGCCAGCAGCTTTAGCGGGGACACAGATACGCAGTATTTT.